This T cell receptor (beta chain) comes out of a study of blood T cell repertoires in COVID-19. In the study overall: Sources were T cells, B-cell-depleted T cells, or PBMCs; the material itself was cDNA or gDNA.

Germline CDR1 reads SGDLS; CDR2 reads YYNGEE. V was clipped by 2 bases and J by 2 bases; unmatched bases: 2. This CDR3 contains 16 residues. In the authors' methods: Scientists estimated how many nucleated cells there were by amplifying reference gene primers. Measured with immunoSEQ multiplex PCR; TCRdb has only the in-frame clones, and not every one. The D gene and trimming were derived from the DNA, and the V and J assignments and clone size from that table. The repertoire holds roughly 250,000 clones, around 88% seen once, with 1% to 1.5% in the top ten. This TCR was recovered from a woman between 40 and 50 years old with acute COVID-19. The genes are TRBV9 and TRBJ2-2; 11 bases are shared with TRBD2. The sample comprised PBMCs or T cells enriched from blood (not recorded which). CDR3 bases: TGTGCCAGCAGCGTGGGGACTAGCGGAAACACCGGGGAGCTGTTTTTT. This codes for CASSVGTSGNTGELFF. Drawing the rest from reference TRBV9 and TRBJ2-2, the complete variable domain is DSGVTQTPKHLITATGQRVTLRCSPRSGDLSVYWYQQSLDQGLQFLIQYYNGEERAKGNILERFSAQQFPDLHSELNLSSLELGDSALYFCASSVGTSGNTGELFFGEGSRLTVL.